These 13 T cell receptor beta chains share one sample of origin, sequenced in a study of blood T cells in healthy people across ages. Primed by a sample-barcoded 5' primer and a J-beta primer mix, a second PCR proceeded for about 6 to 12 cycles. TCRdb re-called the 5' RACE reads through MiXCR, storing one row per CDR3 protein. The repertoire consists of 1.5 million to 2 million distinct CDR3 sequences, with roughly 27% occurring once and the leading ten covering roughly 8.2%. Material: blood. The source is a woman younger than 45 in good health.

This clonotype showed up many times. V and J are TRBV7-2 and TRBJ2-7; 7 positions match TRBD2. CDR3 size: 15 residues. The junction had 7 bases not matched to a gene; V was cut back by 5 bases and J by 0 bases. In germline, CDR1 is SGHTA, CDR2 FQGNSA. CDR3 in amino acids: CASSPGGGSSYEQYF. The CDR3 DNA follows: TGTGCCAGCAGCCCGGGAGGCGGGAGCTCCTACGAGCAGTACTTC.

This clonotype was seen only a few times. The chain is built from TRBV7-7 and TRBJ2-5; tentatively, D is TRBD2 (5 bases). The V end lost 5 bases, the J end lost 5 bases, and 15 bases lay between the germline ends. The CDR3 contains 14 residues. Germline V gives CDR1 SSHAT, CDR2 FNYEAQ (reference sequence). The CDR3 DNA reads as TGTGCCAGCAGCAGGACTCCTAGCTTGGAGACCCAGTACTTC. It codes for CASSRTPSLETQYF.

The V call is TRBV18, the J call TRBJ1-5, with D unresolved. V was clipped by 5 bases and J by 4 bases, with 15 bases between them. The CDR3 is made up of 15 amino acids. Germline loops: CDR1 KGHSH, CDR2 LQKENI. The CDR3 is CASSSNGRLNQPQHF. The CDR3 coding sequence is TGTGCCAGCTCAAGCAACGGGAGGTTGAATCAGCCCCAGCATTTT.

CDR3 sequence reads: CASSVAGQGAYGYTF. The CDR3 DNA is TGTGCCAGCAGCGTAGCAGGACAGGGGGCCTATGGCTACACCTTC. The chain has TRBV9 and TRBJ1-2; 11 positions agree with TRBD1. Germline V gene lookup returns CDR1 SGDLS and CDR2 YYNGEE. The ends lost 0 bases at V and 4 bases at J; junction bases unmatched: 2. The CDR3 covers 15 residues. Full variable domain (missing parts from reference TRBV9 and TRBJ1-2): DSGVTQTPKHLITATGQRVTLRCSPRSGDLSVYWYQQSLDQGLQFLIQYYNGEERAKGNILERFSAQQFPDLHSELNLSSLELGDSALYFCASSVAGQGAYGYTFGSGTRLTVV.

This clonotype was detected a few times. The chain joins TRBV20-1 to TRBJ1-4; 8 nucleotides agree with TRBD1. CDR1 and CDR2 from the germline V gene are DFQATT and SNEGSKA (reference sequence). Trimming cost V 2 bases and J 0 bases; bases outside gene matches: 5. The CDR3 contains 16 residues. The CDR3 is CSARLQGEATNEKLFF. In nucleotides, the CDR3 is TGCAGTGCTAGACTACAGGGGGAAGCAACTAATGAAAAACTGTTTTTT.

The chain links TRBV20-1 to TRBJ2-7; D gene ambiguous. Trimming removed 6 bases from V and 5 bases from J, with 5 bases in between. CDR3 length: 9 amino acids. Germline V gives CDR1 DFQATT, CDR2 SNEGSKA (reference sequence). In DNA, the CDR3 is TGCAGTGCAGGGAACGAGCAGTACTTC. This gives the protein CSAGNEQYF.

This clonotype was counted between two and nine times. This rearrangement joins TRBV12-3 or TRBV12-4 to TRBJ2-1; the D call may be TRBD1 or TRBD2 (6 bases each). This CDR3 contains 16 residues. The V end lost 9 bases, the J end lost 1 base, and 19 bases lay between the germline ends. The CDR3: CASTLTGARSYNEQFF. CDR3 DNA: TGTGCCAGTACTTTAACGGGGGCTAGGTCCTACAATGAGCAGTTCTTC.

This clonotype was seen more than once but under ten times. The chain joins TRBV27 to TRBJ2-1; D gene unclear. The CDR3 extends over 15 amino acids. CDR1 MNHEY and CDR2 SMNVEV come from the germline V gene (reference sequence). Trimming removed 3 bases at V and 10 bases at J, with 19 bases between. The CDR3 reads CASSFWSYLRFEQFF. CDR3 nucleotide sequence: TGTGCCAGCAGTTTTTGGTCCTACCTTCGTTTCGAGCAGTTCTTC.

On this clonotype: This is likely a read error, given that the CDR3 carries no conserved phenylalanine or tryptophan at its end. This chain links TRBV20-1 with TRBJ2-7; D call uncertain. Germline values: CDR1 DFQATT, CDR2 SNEGSKA (reference sequence). This CDR3 spans 11 amino acids. The ends were cut back, 6 bases at V and 3 bases at J, with 9 bases in the middle. The CDR3 spells CSAGPGYEQYL. CDR3 bases: TGCAGTGCGGGCCCAGGCTACGAGCAGTACTTA.

This clonotype was counted between two and nine times. This chain links TRBV24-1 with TRBJ2-1, with D tentatively TRBD1 (5 bases). CDR1 and CDR2 from the germline V gene are KGHDR and SFDVKD. The CDR3 contains 14 residues. V lost 5 bases to trimming and J lost 6 bases, with 13 bases between them. For the CDR3, the DNA is TGTGCCACCAGTGTAAGGGGCCCCCTCAATGAGCAGTTCTTC. It translates to CATSVRGPLNEQFF.

The chain employs TRBV5-1 and TRBJ2-7; TRBD2 aligns across 9 bases. The CDR3 loop spans 15 amino acids. V dropped 5 bases and J dropped 6; count of bases not matched to a gene: 12. The germline gives CDR1 SGHRS, CDR2 YFSETQ. The CDR3 loop reads CASSFGSGRFGEQYF. CDR3 DNA sequence: TGCGCCAGCAGTTTCGGTAGCGGGAGATTTGGCGAGCAGTACTTC.

There are a few counts of this clonotype. J is TRBJ2-5 and V is TRBV7-2; weak D call: TRBD1 (5 bases). From germline, CDR1 is SGHTA and CDR2 FQGNSA. With 4 bases removed from V and 1 base from J, the gap between germline ends came to 10 bases. This CDR3 has 14 amino acids. CDR3 in DNA: TGTGCCAGCAGCTCGGTAAGGGGCCAAGAGACCCAGTACTTC. This encodes CASSSVRGQETQYF.

This clonotype was picked up a small number of times. The CDR3 DNA follows: TGTGCCAGCAGTGGGACTAGCAGCTCTGGGGCCAACGTCCTGACTTTC. Translating gives CASSGTSSSGANVLTF. J is TRBJ2-6 and V is TRBV2, with TRBD2 matching over 8 bases. This CDR3 contains 16 residues. CDR1 is SNHLY and CDR2 is FYNNEI in the germline V gene. Unmatched junction bases numbered 2, after V lost 4 bases and J lost 0 bases.